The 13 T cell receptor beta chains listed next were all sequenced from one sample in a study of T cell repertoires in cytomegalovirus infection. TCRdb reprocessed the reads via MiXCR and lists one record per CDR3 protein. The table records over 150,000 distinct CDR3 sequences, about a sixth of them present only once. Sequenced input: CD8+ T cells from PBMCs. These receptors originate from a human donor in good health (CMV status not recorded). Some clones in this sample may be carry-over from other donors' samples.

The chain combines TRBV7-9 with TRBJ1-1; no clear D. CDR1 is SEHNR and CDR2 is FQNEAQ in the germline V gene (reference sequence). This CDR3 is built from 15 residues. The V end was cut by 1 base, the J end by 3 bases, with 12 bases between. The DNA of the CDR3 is TGTGCCAGCAGCTTAGGTTTAGGGTATTACACTGAAGCTTTCTTT. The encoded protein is CASSLGLGYYTEAFF.

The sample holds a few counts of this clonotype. The CDR3 DNA sequence: TGTGCCAGCAGCGGAGGGGAGGGGAGCTCCTACAATGAGCAGTTCTTC. Its translation is CASSGGEGSSYNEQFF. The chain joins TRBV9 to TRBJ2-1; TRBD2 matches 7 bases. Germline CDR1 is SGDLS and CDR2 is YYNGEE. This CDR3 contains 16 residues. The J segment lost 0 bases and the V segment lost 3 bases, leaving 6 bases of the junction unmatched.

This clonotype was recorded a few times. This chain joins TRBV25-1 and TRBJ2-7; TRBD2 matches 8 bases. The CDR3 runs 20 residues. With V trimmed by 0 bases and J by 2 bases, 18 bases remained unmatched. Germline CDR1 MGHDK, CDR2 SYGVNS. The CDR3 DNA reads TGTGCCAGCAGTGAATATCGCGGCGGGGGGTTTCCCCTCACCACCTACGAGCAGTACTTC. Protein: CASSEYRGGGFPLTTYEQYF.

The CDR3: CSARGLRDRYNEQFF. The CDR3 DNA reads TGCAGTGCTAGAGGCCTCCGGGACAGGTACAATGAGCAGTTCTTC. This chain joins TRBV20-1 and TRBJ2-1; 8 bases match TRBD1. The germline V gene has CDR1 DFQATT and CDR2 SNEGSKA (reference sequence). V was pared by 1 base and J by 4 bases, with 6 bases of the junction left unmatched. The CDR3 is made up of 15 amino acids.

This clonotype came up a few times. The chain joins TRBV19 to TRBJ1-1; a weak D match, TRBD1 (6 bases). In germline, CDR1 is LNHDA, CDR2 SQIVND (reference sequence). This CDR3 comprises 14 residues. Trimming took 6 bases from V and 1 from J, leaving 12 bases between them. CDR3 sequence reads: CASSHEGENTEAFF. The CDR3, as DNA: TGTGCCAGTAGCCACGAGGGGGAGAACACTGAAGCTTTCTTT.

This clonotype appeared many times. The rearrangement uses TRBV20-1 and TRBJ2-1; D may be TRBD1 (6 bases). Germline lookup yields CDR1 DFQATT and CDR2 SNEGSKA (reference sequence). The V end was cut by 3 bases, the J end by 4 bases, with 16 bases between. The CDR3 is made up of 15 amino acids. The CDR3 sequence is CSARNRAETYNEQFF. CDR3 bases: TGCAGTGCTAGGAACAGGGCAGAAACGTACAATGAGCAGTTCTTC.

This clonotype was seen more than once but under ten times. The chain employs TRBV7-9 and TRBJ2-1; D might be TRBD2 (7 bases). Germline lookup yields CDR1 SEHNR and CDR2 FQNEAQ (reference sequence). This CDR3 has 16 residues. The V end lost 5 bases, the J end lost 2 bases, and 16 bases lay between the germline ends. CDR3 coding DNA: TGTGCCAGCAGCCGAAAGGTCGGGGGGCCCTACAATGAGCAGTTCTTC. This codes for CASSRKVGGPYNEQFF.

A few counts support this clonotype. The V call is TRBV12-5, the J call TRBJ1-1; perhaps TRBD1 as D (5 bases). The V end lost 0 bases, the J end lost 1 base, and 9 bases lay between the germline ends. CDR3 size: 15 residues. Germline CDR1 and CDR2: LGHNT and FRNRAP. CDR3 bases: TGTGCTAGTGGTTTGGTAACAGGCTGGAACACTGAAGCTTTCTTT. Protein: CASGLVTGWNTEAFF.

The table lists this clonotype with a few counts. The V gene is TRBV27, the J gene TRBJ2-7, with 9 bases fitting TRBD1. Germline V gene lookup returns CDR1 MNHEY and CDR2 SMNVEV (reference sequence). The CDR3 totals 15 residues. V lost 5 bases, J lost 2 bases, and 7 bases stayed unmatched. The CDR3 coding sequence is TGTGCCAGCAGTGGACAGGGGAGCGGTCCCTACGAGCAGTACTTC. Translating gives CASSGQGSGPYEQYF.

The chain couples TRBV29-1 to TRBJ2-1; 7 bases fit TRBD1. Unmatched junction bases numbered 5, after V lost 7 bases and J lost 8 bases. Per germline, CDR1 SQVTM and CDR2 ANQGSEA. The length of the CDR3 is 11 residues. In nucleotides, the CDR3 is TGCAGCGATTACAGGGGTTATGAGCAGTTCTTC. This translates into CSDYRGYEQFF.

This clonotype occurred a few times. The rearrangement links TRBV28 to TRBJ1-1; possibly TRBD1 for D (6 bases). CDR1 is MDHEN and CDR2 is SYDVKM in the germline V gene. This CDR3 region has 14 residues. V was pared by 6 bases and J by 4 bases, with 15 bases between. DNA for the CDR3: TGTGCCAGCAGAACCACCAGGGGCACCACTGAAGCTTTCTTT. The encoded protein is CASRTTRGTTEAFF. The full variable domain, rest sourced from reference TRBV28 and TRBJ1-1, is DVKVTQSSRYLVKRTGEKVFLECVQDMDHENMFWYRQDPGLGLRLIYFSYDVKMKEKGDIPEGYSVSREKKERFSLILESASTNQTSMYLCASRTTRGTTEAFFGQGTRLTVV.

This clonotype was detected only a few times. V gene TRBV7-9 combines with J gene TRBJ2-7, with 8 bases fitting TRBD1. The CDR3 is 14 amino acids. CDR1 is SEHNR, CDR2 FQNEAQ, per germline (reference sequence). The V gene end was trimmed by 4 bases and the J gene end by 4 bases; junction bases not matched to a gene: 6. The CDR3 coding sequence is TGTGCCAGCAGCTCCCGGACAGGGACGTACGAGCAGTACTTC. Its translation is CASSSRTGTYEQYF.

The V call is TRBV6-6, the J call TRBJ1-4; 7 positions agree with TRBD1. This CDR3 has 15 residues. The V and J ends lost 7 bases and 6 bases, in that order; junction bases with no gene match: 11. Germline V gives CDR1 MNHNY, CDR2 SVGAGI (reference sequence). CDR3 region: CASTKFRDRDEKLFF. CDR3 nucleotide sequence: TGTGCCAGCACAAAATTCCGGGACAGAGATGAAAAACTGTTTTTT.